The next 23 T cell receptor beta chains were all read from a single sample in a study of identical twins (dated by TCRdb to about 2016). The method was 5' RACE. Sequencing was performed on an Illumina HiSeq 2000. The raw public reads went through TCRdb reprocessing: fastp at Q25, MiXCR clone calling, in-frame beta chains kept. Here each entry gathers all rows of one CDR3 protein and keeps the most common genes and DNA. Across this sample there are roughly 720,000 distinct CDR3 sequences, with approximately 18% seen only once. Around 14% of the sample comes from the top ten. The same data also contributed to another study, on T cells expressing NK-cell markers.

Sequenced: PBMCs. These receptors originate from a woman aged 18-29 years in good health.

This clonotype was counted ten times or more. This chain links TRBV6-1 with TRBJ2-6; no clear D gene. The length of the CDR3 is 17 residues. CDR1 MNHNS and CDR2 SASEGT come from the germline V gene. Between the trimmed V and J ends, which lost 6 bases and 0 bases, there was a span of 15 bases. The CDR3: CASSSTISGSGANVLTF. The CDR3 bases are TGTGCCAGCAGCTCGACGATTAGTGGCTCTGGGGCCAACGTCCTGACTTTC.

The CDR3 loop is CASSSGGQGFWNIQYF. The CDR3 region has the DNA TGTGCCAGCAGCTCGGGGGGACAGGGGTTCTGGAACATTCAGTACTTC. This sequence joins TRBV5-4 and TRBJ2-4, with TRBD1 matching over 10 bases. Germline V gives CDR1 SGHNT, CDR2 YYREEE (reference sequence). V lost 3 bases to trimming and J lost 7 bases; unmatched junction nucleotides: 10. The CDR3 is 16 residues long.

This clonotype was recorded a few times. This chain joins TRBV27 and TRBJ2-1, with 9 bases fitting TRBD2. The V and J ends lost 3 bases and 6 bases, in that order; junction bases with no gene match: 3. This CDR3 contains 14 residues. Germline loops: CDR1 MNHEY, CDR2 SMNVEV (reference sequence). CDR3 residues: CASSFSGGLNEQFF. The DNA of the CDR3 is TGTGCCAGCAGTTTTAGCGGGGGACTCAATGAGCAGTTCTTC.

Points on this clonotype: Being one base from a much bigger clone, this may be a read error. V is TRBV12-5 and J is TRBJ1-1, with D unresolved. Deletions cut 9 bases from V and 4 bases from J, with 12 bases between. The CDR3 is 12 residues long. Germline V gene data show CDR1 as LGHNT and CDR2 as FRNRAP. In DNA, the CDR3 is TGTGCTAGCGGCACCATGACCACTGAAGCTTTCTTT. This codes for CASGTMTTEAFF. The full variable domain, completed using reference TRBV12-5 and TRBJ1-1, is DARVTQTPRHKVTEMGQEVTMRCQPILGHNTVFWYRQTMMQGLELLAYFRNRAPLDDSGMPKDRFSAEMPDATLATLKIQPSEPRDSAVYFCASGTMTTEAFFGQGTRLTVV.

This clonotype was seen only a few times. This chain joins TRBV20-1 and TRBJ1-5; no clear D gene. Between the trimmed V and J ends, which lost 5 bases and 2 bases, there was a span of 10 bases. CDR3 length: 13 amino acids. CDR1 and CDR2 (germline): DFQATT, SNEGSKA (reference sequence). CDR3 amino acids: CSASESGNQPQHF. The DNA for the CDR3 is TGCAGTGCTTCCGAATCTGGCAATCAGCCCCAGCATTTT.

The CDR3 sequence is CALREGETQYF. As DNA, the CDR3 is TGTGCCCTCCGAGAGGGTGAGACCCAGTACTTC. The chain combines TRBV10-3 with TRBJ2-5; tentatively, D is TRBD2 (5 bases). The CDR3 length is 11 residues. From germline, CDR1 is ENHRY and CDR2 SYGVKD. V was trimmed by 11 bases and J by 5 bases, leaving 12 bases between them.

The table lists this clonotype with many counts. The J gene is TRBJ1-4, the V gene TRBV5-6, with D maybe TRBD1 (6 bases). The V end lost 1 base, the J end lost 0 bases, and 10 bases lay between the germline ends. Germline CDR1 is SGHDT and CDR2 is YYEEEE. The CDR3 covers 16 residues. The CDR3 here is CASSLNRAATNEKLFF. In DNA form, the CDR3 reads TGTGCCAGCAGCTTGAACAGGGCCGCAACTAATGAAAAACTGTTTTTT.

This chain links TRBV12-3 or TRBV12-4 with TRBJ1-1; D remains unclear. CDR3 length equals 12 residues. V was cut by 7 bases and J by 8 bases, with 14 bases left in between. The CDR3 DNA reads TGTGCCAGCAACAAATTTCGTCAGGAAGCTTTCTTT. This sequence encodes CASNKFRQEAFF.

This clonotype was counted a few times. The V call is TRBV7-3, the J call TRBJ2-5; D is unclear. The CDR3 runs 15 residues. V was pared by 1 base and J by 3 bases, with 12 bases between. The germline V gene has CDR1 SGHTA and CDR2 FQGTGA. The CDR3 bases are TGTGCCAGCAGCTTAATGGGTCGACCTGAAGAGACCCAGTACTTC. Residues: CASSLMGRPEETQYF.

This clonotype was recorded a few times. The gene calls are TRBV5-5 and TRBJ2-1, with D uncertain. Germline V CDR1 and CDR2: SGHKS, YYEKEE (reference sequence). Trimming cost V 2 bases and J 5 bases, with 8 bases left between them. The CDR3 runs 13 residues. CDR3 residues: CASSFFSHNEQFF. The CDR3 DNA sequence: TGTGCCAGCAGCTTCTTCTCGCACAATGAGCAGTTCTTC.

The chain has TRBV10-3 and TRBJ2-7; maybe TRBD1 (6 bases). The germline V gene encodes CDR1 ENHRY and CDR2 SYGVKD. The CDR3 runs 12 residues. The V end was cut by 5 bases, the J end by 6 bases, with 11 bases between. CDR3 loop: CAISNRVGEQYF. The CDR3 bases are TGTGCCATCAGTAACAGGGTCGGCGAGCAGTACTTC.

The V gene is TRBV10-3, the J gene TRBJ2-2; D remains unclear. Trimming shortened V by 4 bases and J by 5 bases, and 11 bases separated the two germline ends. The CDR3 length is 14 residues. Germline CDR1 reads ENHRY; CDR2 reads SYGVKD. CDR3 bases: TGTGCCATCAGTGCTTCAGTAGGGACCGGGGAGCTGTTTTTT. Encoded protein: CAISASVGTGELFF.

This clonotype came up a few times. The chain is built from TRBV20-1 and TRBJ2-7, with D maybe TRBD2 (6 bases). Per germline, CDR1 DFQATT and CDR2 SNEGSKA (reference sequence). The germline V and J ends were trimmed by 5 bases and 5 bases, with 25 bases remaining between them. This CDR3 region has 16 residues. CDR3 nucleotides: TGCAGTGCTCTTAACTCGGCCGGGAGCGTAGGGAACGAGCAGTACTTC. As protein: CSALNSAGSVGNEQYF.

This clonotype was seen ten or more times. The chain combines TRBV5-5 with TRBJ1-1; D possibly corresponds to TRBD1 (6 bases). Germline V gene data show CDR1 as SGHKS and CDR2 as YYEKEE (reference sequence). The CDR3 extends over 13 amino acids. Trimming removed 4 bases from V and 4 bases from J, with 11 bases in between. For the CDR3, the DNA is TGTGCCAGCAGCCAACAGGGAGGCACTGAAGCTTTCTTT. Translating gives CASSQQGGTEAFF.

This sequence joins TRBV4-3 and TRBJ2-1; possibly TRBD2 for D (5 bases). CDR3 length: 13 residues. Trimming stripped 4 bases from V and 9 bases from J, with 13 bases between. In germline, CDR1 is LGHNA, CDR2 YSLEER. The CDR3 protein is CASSPRRRTEQFF. DNA of the CDR3: TGCGCCAGCAGCCCCAGGCGGAGGACTGAGCAGTTCTTC.

The V and J genes are TRBV10-3 and TRBJ2-6; D tentatively fits TRBD1 or TRBD2 (5 bases each). Between the trimmed V and J ends, which lost 2 bases and 3 bases, there was a span of 11 bases. Germline V gene data show CDR1 as ENHRY and CDR2 as SYGVKD. The CDR3 is made up of 16 amino acids. CDR3 region: CAISEEWGIGANVLTF. For the CDR3, the DNA is TGTGCCATCAGTGAGGAGTGGGGGATTGGGGCCAACGTCCTGACTTTC.

The chain combines TRBV12-3 or TRBV12-4 with TRBJ1-3; maybe TRBD1 (5 bases). Trimming removed 7 bases from V and 0 bases from J, with 19 bases in between. This CDR3 contains 17 residues. In DNA, the CDR3 is TGTGCCAGCAATCCCGGGGGGAACACTCACTCTGGAAACACCATATATTTT. It specifies CASNPGGNTHSGNTIYF.

This clonotype was recorded a few times. The chain links TRBV10-3 to TRBJ2-5; D uncertain. The V gene's germline CDR1 is ENHRY and CDR2 SYGVKD. The CDR3 covers 12 residues. The V and J ends lost 6 bases and 3 bases respectively, with 8 bases between them. CDR3: CAIRGRKETQYF. The CDR3 nucleotides are TGTGCCATCAGAGGAAGAAAAGAGACCCAGTACTTC.

This clonotype was seen many times. DNA of the CDR3: TGTGCCAGCAGCCACTTTCTTGGACGGGGAAACTCTGGAAACACCATATATTTT. This encodes CASSHFLGRGNSGNTIYF. V and J are TRBV11-2 and TRBJ1-3; D is unclear. Trimming removed 5 bases from V and 0 bases from J, with 20 bases in between. This CDR3 is 18 amino acids long. The germline V gene has CDR1 SGHAT and CDR2 FQNNGV.

A few counts support this clonotype. V gene TRBV29-1 combines with J gene TRBJ1-2; D is unclear. Germline CDR1 is SQVTM and CDR2 is ANQGSEA. With 0 bases removed from V and 11 bases from J, the gap between germline ends came to 10 bases. This CDR3 spans 11 amino acids. In nucleotides, the CDR3 is TGCAGCGTTGAAGACCGAGTAGCGTACACCTTC. Translating it yields CSVEDRVAYTF.

Only a few counts were recorded for this clonotype. The chain joins TRBV12-1 to TRBJ1-3; the table names TRBD1, a call not compared with the DNA. TRBV12-1 is flagged as a pseudogene. The CDR3 has 16 residues. The CDR3 DNA reads as TGTGCCAGCAGGCGCGGAGACAGGGCGGAGGAAAACACCATATATTTT. Amino acid sequence: CASRRGDRAEENTIYF.

This chain joins TRBV10-3 and TRBJ2-7; the match to TRBD1 covers 7 bases. Losses at the gene ends were 4 bases for V and 1 base for J; bases not matched to a gene: 10. Germline V gene sequence: CDR1 ENHRY, CDR2 SYGVKD. The CDR3 consists of 16 residues. CDR3 region: CAISVPRQGLSYEQYF. CDR3 bases: TGTGCCATCAGTGTGCCTCGACAGGGCCTATCCTACGAGCAGTACTTC.

With regard to this clonotype: Being one base from a much bigger clone, this may be a read error. CDR3 nucleotides: TGCGCCAGCAGCTTCGCCAGGGATGGCTACACCTTC. It codes for CASSFARDGYTF. The gene calls are TRBV5-1 and TRBJ1-2; D might be TRBD1 (5 bases). This CDR3 spans 12 amino acids. The V end lost 2 bases, the J end lost 6 bases, and 8 bases lay between the germline ends. CDR1 and CDR2 (germline): SGHRS, YFSETQ.